The TCR beta chain under discussion was sequenced for a study of STAT5B mutations in CD4+ large granular lymphocyte leukemia. Between the trimmed V and J ends, which lost 7 bases and 2 bases, there was a span of 17 bases. The CDR3 sequence is 15 residues long. Germline CDR1 WSHSY, CDR2 SAAADI. Sequenced by immunoSEQ multiplex PCR; TCRdb stores in-frame clones only, minus some. The sample carries 35,000 to 45,000 clones, approximately 83% recorded once. The gene calls are TRBV10-2 and TRBJ1-2; D is uncertain. Sequencing input: CD4+ T cells from blood buffy coats. The clonotype was recovered from a human donor in good health. The CDR3 nucleotides are TGCGCCAGCATCCCCGGGAGGTTCTTGAACTATGGCTACACCTTC. Protein product: CASIPGRFLNYGYTF.